These 5 T cell receptor beta chains came from one sample sequenced in a study of control samples from healthy donors and cancer patients. Measured with immunoSEQ multiplex PCR; TCRdb has only the in-frame clones, and not every one. Among about 120,000 clones listed, around 92% were seen once. The sequenced material came from blood. Receptor source: a middle-aged man in good health.

The CDR3 is CASSVAKGGELFF. As DNA, the CDR3 is TGTGCCAGCAGCGTAGCTAAGGGCGGGGAGCTGTTTTTT. V usage is TRBV9 and J usage is TRBJ2-2; no reliable D call. Germline V lookup: CDR1 SGDLS, CDR2 YYNGEE. The CDR3 loop spans 13 amino acids. V lost 0 bases to trimming and J lost 7 bases, with 7 bases between them.

The chain uses TRBV21-1 and TRBJ2-1. TRBV21-1 represents a pseudogene. CDR3 length equals 17 residues. Written as DNA, the CDR3 is TGTGCCAGCAGCAAAACGCCCAGCTACCCGCTCTACAATGAGCAGTTCTTC. This encodes CASSKTPSYPLYNEQFF.

The chain links TRBV4-3 to TRBJ1-2; 7 positions agree with TRBD1. The CDR3 sequence is 16 residues long. The V gene's germline CDR1 is LGHNA and CDR2 YSLEER. The V gene end was trimmed by 1 base and the J gene end by 2 bases; junction bases not matched to a gene: 7. In nucleotides, the CDR3 is TGCGCCAGCAGCCAAGGGAACAGGGGACCCAACTATGGCTACACCTTC. Protein product: CASSQGNRGPNYGYTF.

Regarding this clone: Within the sample, other DNA sequences also encode this same CDR3. This rearrangement joins TRBV5-1 to TRBJ2-7, with D maybe TRBD1 (6 bases). V dropped 0 bases and J dropped 3 bases, with 13 bases sitting between them. Germline CDR1 is SGHRS and CDR2 is YFSETQ. This CDR3 is 15 amino acids long. The CDR3 region has the DNA TGCGCCAGCAGCTTGGGGGGGCAGGGCAACTACGAGCAGTACTTC. Amino acids: CASSLGGQGNYEQYF.

J is TRBJ2-2 and V is TRBV29-1; the D gene is possibly TRBD2 (5 bases). Trimming stripped 3 bases from V and 1 base from J, with 6 bases between. This CDR3 contains 13 residues. The germline CDR1 and CDR2 sequences are SQVTM and ANQGSEA. CDR3 in amino acids: CSVDRGNTGELFF. CDR3 bases: TGCAGCGTTGATCGGGGGAACACCGGGGAGCTGTTTTTT.